This T cell receptor (beta chain) was profiled in a study of identical twins. Only healthy Caucasians were included as donors. V was clipped by 5 bases and J by 5 bases, with 16 bases between them. CDR3 length equals 15 residues. TCRdb passed the 5' RACE reads through MiXCR, listing each CDR3 protein once. The table shows roughly 470,000 distinct CDR3 sequences, with more than 13% occurring only once. A further study also used this sample, focusing on yellow fever vaccine responses in identical twins.

This receptor was obtained from a woman younger than 35 in good health. Sequences were obtained from CD4+ T cells sorted from blood. The chain uses TRBV12-3 or TRBV12-4 and TRBJ2-1; D is uncertain. The CDR3 sequence is CASSMNRVRHNEQFF. CDR3 nucleotides: TGTGCCAGCAGTATGAACCGGGTCCGTCACAATGAGCAGTTCTTC.